The subject of this entry is one T cell receptor (beta chain). Germline loops: CDR1 SNHLY, CDR2 FYNNEI. The V and J ends lost 7 bases and 7 bases, in that order; junction bases with no gene match: 10. This CDR3 is 15 amino acids long. The data are from a study of blood T cell repertoires in COVID-19. Background on the study: Samples of COVID-19 (acute and convalescent) were obtained from the United States, Italy and Spain. In each case, the material was cDNA or gDNA derived from T cells, B-cell-depleted T cells, or PBMCs.

In the study's own analysis: Reference gene primer amplification yielded estimated nucleated cell counts. The table came from immunoSEQ multiplex PCR; TCRdb's copy has only in-frame clones and leaves some out. The V and J calls and clone size were taken over from that table, and D and trimming were inferred from the DNA. This table holds approximately 76,000 clones, roughly nine tenths found once. This receptor was obtained from a man older than 75 in a cohort sampled during active COVID-19. The J gene is TRBJ2-2, the V gene TRBV2, with TRBD1 matching 9 bases. Sequenced material: peripheral blood. The CDR3 DNA follows: TGTGCCAGCACCCGGACAGGGGTAGGCGTCGGGGAGCTGTTTTTT. Protein: CASTRTGVGVGELFF.